This T cell receptor (beta chain) is from a study of T cells in Graves' hyperthyroidism and ophthalmopathy. This clonotype was observed at least ten times. The CDR3 spans 12 residues. Germline assignment: CDR1 DFQATT and CDR2 SNEGSKA (reference sequence). TCR beta CDR3 regions were amplified from RNA transcripts. With the HTBI primer set, the TCR CDR3 went through a first round of RT-PCR. TCRdb analysed the multiplex PCR reads with MiXCR anew, one entry per CDR3 protein. The table lists roughly 570,000 distinct CDR3 sequences, more than 45% of them singletons. The sample consisted of peripheral blood or thyroid tissue (not recorded which). This receptor was taken from a woman under 30 with Graves' hyperthyroidism. The rearrangement links TRBV20-1 to TRBJ2-5; TRBD1 is a possible D gene (5 bases). CDR3 amino acids: CSSERQQETQYF. The CDR3 DNA follows: TGCAGCTCAGAAAGACAGCAAGAGACCCAGTACTTC.